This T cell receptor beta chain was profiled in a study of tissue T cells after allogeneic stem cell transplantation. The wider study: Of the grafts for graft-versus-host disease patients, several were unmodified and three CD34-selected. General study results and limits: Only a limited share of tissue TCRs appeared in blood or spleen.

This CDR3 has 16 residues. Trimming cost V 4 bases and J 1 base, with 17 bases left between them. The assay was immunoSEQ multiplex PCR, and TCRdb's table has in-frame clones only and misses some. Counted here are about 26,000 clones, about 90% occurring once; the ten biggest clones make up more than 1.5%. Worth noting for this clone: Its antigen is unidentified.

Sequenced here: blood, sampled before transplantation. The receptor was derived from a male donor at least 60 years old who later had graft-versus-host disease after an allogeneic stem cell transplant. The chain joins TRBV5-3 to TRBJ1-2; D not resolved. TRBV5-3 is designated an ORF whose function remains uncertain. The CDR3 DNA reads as TGTGCCAGAAGCCCGTACGGGCAGGTTATTAACTATGGCTACACCTTC. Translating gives CARSPYGQVINYGYTF.